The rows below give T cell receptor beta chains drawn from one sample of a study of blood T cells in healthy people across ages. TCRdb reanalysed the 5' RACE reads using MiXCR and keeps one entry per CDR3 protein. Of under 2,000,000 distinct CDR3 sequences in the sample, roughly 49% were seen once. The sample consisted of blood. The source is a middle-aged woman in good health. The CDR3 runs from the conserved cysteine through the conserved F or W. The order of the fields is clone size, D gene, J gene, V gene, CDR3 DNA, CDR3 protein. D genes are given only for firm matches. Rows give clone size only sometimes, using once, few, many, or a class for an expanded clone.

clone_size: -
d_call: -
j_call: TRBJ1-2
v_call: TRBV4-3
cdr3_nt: TGCGCCAGCGGCCAAGATCAACGCCAGGCTCTGATCTATGGCTACACCTTC
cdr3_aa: CASGQDQRQALIYGYTF

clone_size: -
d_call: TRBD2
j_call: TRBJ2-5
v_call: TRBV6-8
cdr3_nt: TGTGCCAGCAGTTACCGCACTAGCGGGGGATCCGAAGAGACCCTGTACTTC
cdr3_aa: CASSYRTSGGSEETLYF

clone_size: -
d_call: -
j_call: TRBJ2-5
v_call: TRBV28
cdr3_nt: TGTGCCAGCAAACCCCGGGGACACTGGGAGACCCAGTACTTC
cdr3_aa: CASKPRGHWETQYF

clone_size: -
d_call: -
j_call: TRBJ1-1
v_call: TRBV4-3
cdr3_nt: TGCGCCAGCAGCCAAGATCCGGGCCGTAGTGTGAACACTGAAGCTTTCTTT
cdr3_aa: CASSQDPGRSVNTEAFF

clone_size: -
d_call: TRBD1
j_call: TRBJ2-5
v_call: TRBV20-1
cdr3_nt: TGCAGTGCTAGAGGACAGGGTATCGTGACCCAGTACTTC
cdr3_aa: CSARGQGIVTQYF

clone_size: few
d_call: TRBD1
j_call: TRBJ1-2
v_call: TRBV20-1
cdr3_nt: TGCAGTGCCAGACAATGGACAGGGAGCGGCTACACCTTC
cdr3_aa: CSARQWTGSGYTF

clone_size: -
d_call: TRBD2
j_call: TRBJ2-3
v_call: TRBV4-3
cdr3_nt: TGCGCCAGCAGCCCACTAAGGGCGGGGGGCACAGATACGCAGTATTTT
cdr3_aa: CASSPLRAGGTDTQYF

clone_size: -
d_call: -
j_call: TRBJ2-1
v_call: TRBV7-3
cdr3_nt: TGTGCCGGCAGCCCAAGGTCCGGGGGATACAATGAGCAGTTCTTC
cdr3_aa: CAGSPRSGGYNEQFF

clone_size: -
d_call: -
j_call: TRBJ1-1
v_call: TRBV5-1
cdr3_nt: TGCGCCAGCAGCTTGGGCACAGGGTGGGACACTGAAGCTTTCTTT
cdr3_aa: CASSLGTGWDTEAFF

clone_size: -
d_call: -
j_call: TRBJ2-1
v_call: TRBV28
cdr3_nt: TGTGCCAGCAGTTTAGATAGGAGTGCCCTCAATGAGCAGTTCTTC
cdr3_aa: CASSLDRSALNEQFF

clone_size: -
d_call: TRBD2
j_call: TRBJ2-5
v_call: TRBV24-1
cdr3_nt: TGTGCCACCAGCAGTCGGGGGGGCACAGAGACCCAGTACTTC
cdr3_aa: CATSSRGGTETQYF

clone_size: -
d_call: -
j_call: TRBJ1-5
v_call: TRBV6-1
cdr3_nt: TGTGCCAGCAGCCGCACGGCCCTGGTAGGAGGGATGATAAGCAATCAGCCCCAGCATTTT
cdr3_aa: CASSRTALVGGMISNQPQHF

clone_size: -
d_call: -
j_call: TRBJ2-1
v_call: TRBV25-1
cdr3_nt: TGTGCCAGCGGGTCAATGGCGGGATACAATGAGCAGTTCTTC
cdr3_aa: CASGSMAGYNEQFF

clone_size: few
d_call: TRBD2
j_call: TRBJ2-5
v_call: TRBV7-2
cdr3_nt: TGTGCCAGCAGCTTAGGGGGACTAGCGGGGAAACAAGAGACCCAGTACTTC
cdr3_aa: CASSLGGLAGKQETQYF

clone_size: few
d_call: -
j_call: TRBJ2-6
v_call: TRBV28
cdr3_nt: TGTGCCAGCAGGGATCCCCGGGGTGGGGCCAACGTCCTGACTTTC
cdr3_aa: CASRDPRGGANVLTF

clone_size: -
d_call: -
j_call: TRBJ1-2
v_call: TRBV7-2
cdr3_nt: TGTGCCAATGAGAGGGAGGGAAGGAATGGCCACACCTTC
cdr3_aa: CANEREGRNGHTF

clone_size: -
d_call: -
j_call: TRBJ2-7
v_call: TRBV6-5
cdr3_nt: TGTGCCAGCAGACGGAACATTTATTACGAGCAGTACTTC
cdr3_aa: CASRRNIYYEQYF

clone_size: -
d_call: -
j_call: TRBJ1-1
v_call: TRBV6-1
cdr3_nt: TGTGCCAGCAGTGGAACAGGGTTGGAGATGAACACTGAAGCTTTCTTT
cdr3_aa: CASSGTGLEMNTEAFF

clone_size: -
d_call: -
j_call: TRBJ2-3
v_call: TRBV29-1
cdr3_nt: TGCAGCGTTCGAGACCAACTAGAACCCGGCACAGATACGCAGTATTTT
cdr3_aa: CSVRDQLEPGTDTQYF

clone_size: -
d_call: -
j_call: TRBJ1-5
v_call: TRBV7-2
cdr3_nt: TGTGCCAGCAGCCCCCTGGGCCCCAGCAATCAGCCCCAGCATTTT
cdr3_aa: CASSPLGPSNQPQHF

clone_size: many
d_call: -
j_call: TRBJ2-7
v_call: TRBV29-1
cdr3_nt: TGCAGCGCCGGGGGAGACGGCGAGCAGTACTTC
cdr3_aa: CSAGGDGEQYF

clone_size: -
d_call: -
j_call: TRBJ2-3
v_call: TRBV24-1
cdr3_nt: TGTGCCACCAGTGGTCCCCGAAAGAGGGGAGATACGCAGTATTTT
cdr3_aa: CATSGPRKRGDTQYF

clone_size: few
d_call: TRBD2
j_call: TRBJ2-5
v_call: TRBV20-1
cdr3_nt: TGCAGTGCGCAGACTAGCGGGGGCCCTCAAGAGACCCAGTACTTC
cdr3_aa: CSAQTSGGPQETQYF

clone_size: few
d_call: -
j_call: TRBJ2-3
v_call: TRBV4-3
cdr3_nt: TGCGCCAGCAGCCAAGCTACTAGTCGGCCAGATACGCAGTATTTT
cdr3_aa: CASSQATSRPDTQYF

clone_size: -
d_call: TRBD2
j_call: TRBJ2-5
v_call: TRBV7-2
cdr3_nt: TGTGCCAGCAGCTTAGCAAGGACTAGCTTAATCGAGACCCAGTACTTC
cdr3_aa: CASSLARTSLIETQYF

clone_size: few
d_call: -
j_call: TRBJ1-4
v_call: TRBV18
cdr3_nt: TGTGCCAGCTCACTCTCGAGGCTGGACGCGGGGCCGGAAAAACTGTTTTTT
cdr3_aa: CASSLSRLDAGPEKLFF

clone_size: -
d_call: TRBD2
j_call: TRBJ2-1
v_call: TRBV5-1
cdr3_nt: TGCGCCAGCAGCTTGGATACGGGGGGAGCGAACAATGAGCAGTTCTTC
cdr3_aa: CASSLDTGGANNEQFF

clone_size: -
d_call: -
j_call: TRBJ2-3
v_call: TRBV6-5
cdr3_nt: TGTGCCAGCAGTTACCTCCAGGGCCGTGGGCAGTATTTT
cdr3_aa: CASSYLQGRGQYF

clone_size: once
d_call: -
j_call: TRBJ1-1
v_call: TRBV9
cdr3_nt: TGTGCCAGCAGCGTCGGAGGGATTCTGAACACTGAAGCTTTCTTT
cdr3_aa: CASSVGGILNTEAFF